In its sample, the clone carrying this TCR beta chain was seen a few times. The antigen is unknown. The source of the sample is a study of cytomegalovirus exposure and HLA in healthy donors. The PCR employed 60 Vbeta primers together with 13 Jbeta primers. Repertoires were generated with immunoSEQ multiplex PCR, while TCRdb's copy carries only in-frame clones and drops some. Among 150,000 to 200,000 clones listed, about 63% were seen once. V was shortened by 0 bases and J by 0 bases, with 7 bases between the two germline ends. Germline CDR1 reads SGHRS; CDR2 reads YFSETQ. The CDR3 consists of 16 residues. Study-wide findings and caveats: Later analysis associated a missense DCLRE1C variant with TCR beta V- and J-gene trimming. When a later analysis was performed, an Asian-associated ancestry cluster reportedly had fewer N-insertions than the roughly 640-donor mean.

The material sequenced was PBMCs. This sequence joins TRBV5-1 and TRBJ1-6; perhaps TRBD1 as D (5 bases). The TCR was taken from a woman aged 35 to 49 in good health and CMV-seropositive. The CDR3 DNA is TGCGCCAGCAGCTTGGGACAGTACTCCTATAATTCACCCCTCCACTTT. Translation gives CASSLGQYSYNSPLHF.